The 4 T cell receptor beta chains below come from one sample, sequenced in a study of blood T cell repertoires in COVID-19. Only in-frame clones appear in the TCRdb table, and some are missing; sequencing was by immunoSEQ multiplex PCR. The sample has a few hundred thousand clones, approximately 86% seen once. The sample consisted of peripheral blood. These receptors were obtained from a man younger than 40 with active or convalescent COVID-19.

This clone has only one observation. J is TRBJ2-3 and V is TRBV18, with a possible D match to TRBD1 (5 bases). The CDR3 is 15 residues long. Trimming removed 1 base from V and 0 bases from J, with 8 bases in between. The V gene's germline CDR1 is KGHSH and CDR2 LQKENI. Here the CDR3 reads CASSPQGFSTDTQYF. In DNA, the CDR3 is TGTGCCAGCTCACCACAGGGGTTTAGCACAGATACGCAGTATTTT.

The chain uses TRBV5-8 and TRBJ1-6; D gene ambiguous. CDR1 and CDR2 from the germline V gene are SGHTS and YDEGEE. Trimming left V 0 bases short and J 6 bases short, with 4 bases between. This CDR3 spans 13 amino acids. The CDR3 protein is CASSLAVNSPLHF. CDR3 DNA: TGTGCCAGCAGCTTGGCAGTTAATTCACCCCTCCACTTT. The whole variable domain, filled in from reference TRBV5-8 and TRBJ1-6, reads EAGVTQSPTHLIKTRGQQATLRCSPISGHTSVYWYQQALGLGLQFLLWYDEGEERNRGNFPPRFSGRQFPNYSSELNVNALELEDSALYLCASSLAVNSPLHFGNGTRLTVT.

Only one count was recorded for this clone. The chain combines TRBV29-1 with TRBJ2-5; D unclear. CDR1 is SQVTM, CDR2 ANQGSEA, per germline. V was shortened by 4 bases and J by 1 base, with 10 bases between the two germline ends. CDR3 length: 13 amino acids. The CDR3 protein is CSVGPGRQETQYF. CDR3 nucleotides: TGCAGCGTTGGGCCAGGCCGCCAAGAGACCCAGTACTTC.

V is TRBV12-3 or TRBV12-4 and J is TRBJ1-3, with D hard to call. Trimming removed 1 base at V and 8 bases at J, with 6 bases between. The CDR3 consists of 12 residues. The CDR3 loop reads CASSLGEYTIYF. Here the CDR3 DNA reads TGTGCCAGCAGTTTAGGGGAGTACACCATATATTTT.